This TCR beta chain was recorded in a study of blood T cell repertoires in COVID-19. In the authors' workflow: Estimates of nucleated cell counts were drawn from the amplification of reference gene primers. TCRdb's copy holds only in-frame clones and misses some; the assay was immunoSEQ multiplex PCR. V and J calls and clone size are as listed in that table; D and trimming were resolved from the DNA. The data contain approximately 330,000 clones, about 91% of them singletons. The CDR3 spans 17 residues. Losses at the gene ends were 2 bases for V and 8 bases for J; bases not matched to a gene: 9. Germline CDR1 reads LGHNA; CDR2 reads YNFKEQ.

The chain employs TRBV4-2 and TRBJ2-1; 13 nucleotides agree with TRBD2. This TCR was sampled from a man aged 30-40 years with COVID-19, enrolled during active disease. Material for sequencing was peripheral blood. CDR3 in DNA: TGTGCCAGCAGCCAAAACCCCGGGACTAGCGGGACCCATGAGCAGTTCTTC. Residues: CASSQNPGTSGTHEQFF.